Listed here are 5 T cell receptor beta chains from one sample, sequenced in a study of blood T cells in healthy people across ages. The second PCR ran 7 to 11 cycles with a sample-barcoded 5' primer and J-beta primers. TCRdb reprocessed the 5' RACE reads with MiXCR, giving one entry per CDR3 protein. Here the sample spans 1.5 million to 2 million distinct CDR3 sequences, around half being singletons. Sequencing used blood. The receptors were gathered from a woman between 40 and 55 years old in good health.

In this sample, this clonotype turned up a few times. The chain carries TRBV27 and TRBJ2-3; D is perhaps TRBD1 (6 bases). The germline CDR1 and CDR2 sequences are MNHEY and SMNVEV (reference sequence). The V end lost 6 bases, the J end lost 3 bases, and 19 bases lay between the germline ends. The CDR3 runs to 16 residues. This CDR3 is CASSLKGGFPTDTQYF. CDR3 coding DNA: TGTGCCAGCAGCTTAAAAGGGGGTTTTCCGACAGATACGCAGTATTTT.

The chain links TRBV5-6 to TRBJ2-5; D might be TRBD1 (5 bases). The germline gives CDR1 SGHDT, CDR2 YYEEEE. The CDR3 loop spans 15 amino acids. Deletions cut 3 bases from V and 5 bases from J, with 17 bases between. The CDR3 loop reads CASSSAPSPGETQYF. The CDR3 DNA sequence: TGTGCCAGCAGCTCGGCCCCGTCCCCAGGGGAGACCCAGTACTTC.

The table lists this clonotype with a few counts. The chain uses TRBV12-3 or TRBV12-4 and TRBJ2-3, with 8 bases identical to TRBD2. The CDR3 extends over 12 amino acids. J lost 10 bases, V lost 3 bases, and 3 bases had no gene match. The chain's CDR3 is CASSFKLAAQYF. The CDR3 DNA reads as TGTGCCAGCAGTTTTAAACTAGCGGCGCAGTATTTT.

This sequence joins TRBV4-3 and TRBJ2-5; 8 nucleotides line up with TRBD2. This CDR3 is built from 16 residues. V gave up 1 base and J gave up 0 bases; unmatched junction bases: 4. Germline V gene sequence: CDR1 LGHNA, CDR2 YSLEER. Here the CDR3 reads CASSQASGGNQETQYF. DNA for the CDR3: TGCGCCAGCAGCCAAGCCAGCGGGGGAAACCAAGAGACCCAGTACTTC.

This chain joins TRBV11-2 and TRBJ2-1; 8 bases fit TRBD2. V lost 5 bases to trimming and J lost 0 bases; unmatched junction nucleotides: 18. The germline V gene encodes CDR1 SGHAT and CDR2 FQNNGV. The CDR3 runs 20 residues. The CDR3 loop is CASSPGERASGYGSYNEQFF. The CDR3 nucleotides are TGTGCCAGCAGCCCTGGAGAAAGGGCTAGCGGGTATGGCTCCTACAATGAGCAGTTCTTC.